Listed below are T cell receptor beta chains from one sample, sequenced in a study of blood T cell repertoires in COVID-19. The assay was immunoSEQ multiplex PCR, and TCRdb's table has in-frame clones only and misses some. Of some 200,000 clones in the sample, around four fifths were seen once. The sequencing input was peripheral blood. These receptors were collected from a woman older than 75 with active or convalescent COVID-19. Both conserved end residues are part of each CDR3. Fields, in order: J gene, clone size, V gene, D gene, CDR3 DNA, CDR3 protein. The D gene is left open where the match is weak. The size of a clone is reported for some rows only, either as once, few or many, or as a class for expanded clones.

>TRBJ2-7|NA|TRBV3-1/TRBV3-2|NA
TGTGCCAGCAGCCAAGGCCAGTACAGGGTCGAGCAGTACTTC
CASSQGQYRVEQYF
>TRBJ2-3|few|TRBV12-3/TRBV12-4|TRBD2
TGTGCCAGTTCTAGCGGGGCAGATACGCAGTATTTT
CASSSGADTQYF
>TRBJ2-1|NA|TRBV7-3|TRBD1
TGTGCCAGCAGCTCGGGACAGGGAGGCCATGAGCAGTTCTTC
CASSSGQGGHEQFF
>TRBJ2-7|NA|TRBV3-1/TRBV3-2|NA
TGTGCCAGCAGCCAAGTTGAGGTTGGTGAGCAGTACTTC
CASSQVEVGEQYF
>TRBJ1-2|NA|TRBV6-1|TRBD1
TGTGCCAGCAGTGGAGGGGGCGCCTCGGCTAACTATGGCTACACCTTC
CASSGGGASANYGYTF
>TRBJ2-5|NA|TRBV9|TRBD2
TGTGCCAGCAGCGTAGGGGCGGGAGTTAGAGAGACCCAGTACTTC
CASSVGAGVRETQYF
>TRBJ2-1|NA|TRBV9|TRBD2
TGTGCCAGCAGCGTAGGCAGCGGGATAAACAATGAGCAGTTCTTC
CASSVGSGINNEQFF
>TRBJ1-4|NA|TRBV6-5|NA
TGTGCCAGCAGGCGGGGGGAAAAACTGTTTTTT
CASRRGEKLFF
>TRBJ2-1|NA|TRBV2|NA
TGTGCCAGCAGTGATCAGGCTCGCAGCTCCTACAATGAGCAGTTCTTC
CASSDQARSSYNEQFF
>TRBJ1-2|NA|TRBV5-1|TRBD1
TGCGCCACCCGGGACAGCCCAGAATTTGGTGGCTACACCTTC
CATRDSPEFGGYTF
>TRBJ1-1|NA|TRBV19|TRBD1
TGTGCCAGTAGTGTCCGACAGGGAACTGAAGCTTTCTTT
CASSVRQGTEAFF
>TRBJ2-7|few|TRBV12-3/TRBV12-4|NA
TGTGCCAGCAGTTTTCAGGGGTTCTACGAGCAGTACTTC
CASSFQGFYEQYF
>TRBJ1-1|NA|TRBV19|NA
TGTGCCAGTAGTAGTCTGCTCCCAGGAACTGAAGCTTTCTTT
CASSSLLPGTEAFF
>TRBJ2-1|NA|TRBV9|NA
TGTGCCAGCAGCGTAGAGGGAGGATCCTACAATGAGCAGTTCTTC
CASSVEGGSYNEQFF
>TRBJ2-3|NA|TRBV5-1|NA
TGCGCCAGCAGCCTCGCGAATACGCAGTATTTT
CASSLANTQYF
>TRBJ1-1|NA|TRBV10-1|TRBD1
TGCGCCAGCAGTGAGAAGTGGGACAGGGCGACTGAAGCTTTCTTT
CASSEKWDRATEAFF
>TRBJ1-1|NA|TRBV7-9|TRBD1
TGTGCCAGCAGCTTACAGGGGGAGATCACTGAAGCTTTCTTT
CASSLQGEITEAFF
>TRBJ1-5|NA|TRBV15|NA
TGTGCCACCAGCATCGGGGATCAGCCCCAGCATTTT
CATSIGDQPQHF
>TRBJ2-7|NA|TRBV7-9|NA
TGTGCCAGCAGCAACCCCTCTAGGACTCGATACTTC
CASSNPSRTRYF
>TRBJ2-2|once|TRBV10-3|TRBD1
TGTGCCATCAGCCCCACAGACAGGGGGCCGAAAACCGGGGAGCTGTTTTTT
CAISPTDRGPKTGELFF
>TRBJ2-3|NA|TRBV27|NA
TGTGCCAGCAGTCCAAGCACAGATACGCAGTATTTT
CASSPSTDTQYF
>TRBJ1-2|NA|TRBV12-3/TRBV12-4|TRBD1
TGTGCCAGCAGTCGGACAGGGTGGTATGGCTACACCTTC
CASSRTGWYGYTF
>TRBJ1-5|few|TRBV10-3|TRBD1
TGTGCCATCAGTGTTGGACAGGGATCAAATCAGCCCCAGCATTTT
CAISVGQGSNQPQHF
>TRBJ2-5|NA|TRBV4-1|TRBD1
TGCGCCAGCAGCCTAGGACAGGGCCAAGAGACCCAGTACTTC
CASSLGQGQETQYF
>TRBJ1-4|NA|TRBV18|NA
TGTGCCAGCTCACCTCCGAACAGGGCGAATGAAAAACTGTTTTTT
CASSPPNRANEKLFF
>TRBJ1-1|few|TRBV6-5|TRBD1
TGTGCCAGCAGGACGGGACAGGAGAACACTGAAGCTTTCTTT
CASRTGQENTEAFF
>TRBJ1-2|NA|TRBV7-2|NA
TGTGCCAGCAGCTTAGGACAAGGGGAGGCTGGCTACACCTTC
CASSLGQGEAGYTF
>TRBJ1-2|NA|TRBV27|TRBD1
TGTGCCAGCAGTTTACCGAGGAGGTTGGGACAGGGGAGATACTATGGCTACACCTTC
CASSLPRRLGQGRYYGYTF